This TCR beta chain came from a study of blood T cell repertoires in COVID-19. The data were produced by immunoSEQ multiplex PCR, yet TCRdb's version contains in-frame clones alone and is incomplete. The sample lists about 250,000 clones, 82% seen once, with 4.7% in the top ten. The CDR3 consists of 15 residues. Between the trimmed V and J ends, which lost 1 base and 1 base, there was a span of 10 bases. CDR1 and CDR2 (germline): MNHEY, SVGAGI. The V and J genes are TRBV6-5 and TRBJ1-1; possibly TRBD1 for D (5 bases). The sequenced sample consisted of peripheral blood. The TCR sequence derives from a woman aged 65 to 85 with acute or convalescent COVID-19. CDR3 sequence (DNA): TGTGCCAGCAGTTACTTGACAGCGAAGAACACTGAAGCTTTCTTT. Protein: CASSYLTAKNTEAFF.